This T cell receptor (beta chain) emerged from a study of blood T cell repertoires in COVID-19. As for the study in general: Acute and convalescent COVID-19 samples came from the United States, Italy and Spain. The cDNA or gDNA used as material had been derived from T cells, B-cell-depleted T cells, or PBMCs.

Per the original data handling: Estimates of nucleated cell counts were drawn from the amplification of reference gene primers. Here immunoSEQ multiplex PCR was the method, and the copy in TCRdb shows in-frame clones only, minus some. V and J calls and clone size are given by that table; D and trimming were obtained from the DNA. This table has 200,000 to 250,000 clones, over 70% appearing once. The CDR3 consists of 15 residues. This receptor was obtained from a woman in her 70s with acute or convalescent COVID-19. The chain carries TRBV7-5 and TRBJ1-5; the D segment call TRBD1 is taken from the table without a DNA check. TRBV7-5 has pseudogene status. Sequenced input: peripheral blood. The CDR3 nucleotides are TGTGCCAGAAGCCCCGAAACATATAGCAATCAGCCCCAGCATTTT. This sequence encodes CARSPETYSNQPQHF.